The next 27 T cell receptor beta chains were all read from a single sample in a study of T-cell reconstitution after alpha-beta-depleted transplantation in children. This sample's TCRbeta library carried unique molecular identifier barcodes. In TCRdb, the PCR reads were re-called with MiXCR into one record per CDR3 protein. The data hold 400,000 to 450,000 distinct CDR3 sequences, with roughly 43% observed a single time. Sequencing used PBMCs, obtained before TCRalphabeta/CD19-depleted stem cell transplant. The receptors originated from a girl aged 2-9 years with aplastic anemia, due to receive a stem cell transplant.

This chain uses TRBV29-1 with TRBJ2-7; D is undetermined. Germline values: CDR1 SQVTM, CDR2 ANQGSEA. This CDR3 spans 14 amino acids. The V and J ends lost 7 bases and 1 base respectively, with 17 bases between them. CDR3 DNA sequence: TGCAGCGCGAGAGTGCAGAGTTGGTCCTACGAGCAGTACTTC. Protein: CSARVQSWSYEQYF.

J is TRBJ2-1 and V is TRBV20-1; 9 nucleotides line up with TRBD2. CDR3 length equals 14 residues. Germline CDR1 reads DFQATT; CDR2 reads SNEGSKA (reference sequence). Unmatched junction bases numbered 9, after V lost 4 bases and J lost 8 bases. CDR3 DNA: TGCAGTGCTAATCCTAGCGGGATTAACCATGAGCAGTTCTTC. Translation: CSANPSGINHEQFF.

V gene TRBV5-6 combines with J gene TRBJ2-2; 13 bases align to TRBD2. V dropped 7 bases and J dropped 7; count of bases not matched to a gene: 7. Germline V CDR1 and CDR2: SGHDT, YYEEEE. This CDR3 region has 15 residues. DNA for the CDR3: TGTGCCAGCTCCCGACTAGCGGGAGGTAACGGGGAGCTGTTTTTT. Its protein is CASSRLAGGNGELFF.

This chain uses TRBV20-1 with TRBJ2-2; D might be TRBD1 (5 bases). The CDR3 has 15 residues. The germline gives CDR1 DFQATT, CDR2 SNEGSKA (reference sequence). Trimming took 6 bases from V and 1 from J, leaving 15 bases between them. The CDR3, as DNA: TGCAGTGCGCAGGGCCTCCGAGGGAACACCGGGGAGCTGTTTTTT. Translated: CSAQGLRGNTGELFF.

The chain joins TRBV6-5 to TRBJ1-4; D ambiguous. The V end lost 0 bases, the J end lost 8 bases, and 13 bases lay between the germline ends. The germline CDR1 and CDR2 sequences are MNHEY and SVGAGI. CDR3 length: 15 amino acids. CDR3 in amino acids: CASSYSLRGPEKLFF. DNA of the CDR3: TGTGCCAGCAGTTACTCCCTGCGCGGTCCGGAAAAACTGTTTTTT.

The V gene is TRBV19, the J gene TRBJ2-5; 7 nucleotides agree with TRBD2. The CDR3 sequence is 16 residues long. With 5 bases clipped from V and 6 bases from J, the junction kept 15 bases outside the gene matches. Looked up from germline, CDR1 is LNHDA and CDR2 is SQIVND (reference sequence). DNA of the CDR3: TGTGCCAGTAGTGTACGGGGACTACGAAGTTTGAAGACCCAGTACTTC. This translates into CASSVRGLRSLKTQYF. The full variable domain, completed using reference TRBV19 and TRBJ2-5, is DGGITQSPKYLFRKEGQNVTLSCEQNLNHDAMYWYRQDPGQGLRLIYYSQIVNDFQKGDIAEGYSVSREKKESFPLTVTSAQKNPTAFYLCASSVRGLRSLKTQYFGPGTRLLVL.

CDR3 sequence reads: CASSTHGSGAYNEQFF. For the CDR3, the DNA is TGTGCCAGCAGTACCCATGGTAGCGGTGCCTACAATGAGCAGTTCTTC. V gene TRBV6-1 combines with J gene TRBJ2-1; D possibly corresponds to TRBD2 (6 bases). Trimming took off 5 bases at V and 2 bases at J, with 16 bases between the two ends. In germline, CDR1 is MNHNS, CDR2 SASEGT. CDR3 length: 16 amino acids.

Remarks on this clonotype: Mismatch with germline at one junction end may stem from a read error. The DNA of the CDR3 is TGTGCCAGCAGCCATCTCACTAGCGGAAAGGACTTC. Protein sequence: CASSHLTSGKDF. This sequence joins TRBV7-2 and TRBJ2-5; 8 nucleotides match TRBD2. CDR1 is SGHTA, CDR2 FQGNSA, per germline. The CDR3 is 12 amino acids.

This CDR3 is CASSLIPGRQYEQYF. The CDR3 bases are TGTGCCAGCAGTTTAATACCTGGCAGGCAATACGAGCAGTACTTC. The chain joins TRBV28 to TRBJ2-7, with unresolved D. V lost 2 bases to trimming and J lost 4 bases, with 15 bases between them. The CDR3 length is 15 residues. Germline CDR1 is MDHEN and CDR2 is SYDVKM. Supplemented by reference TRBV28 and TRBJ2-7, the full variable domain reads DVKVTQSSRYLVKRTGEKVFLECVQDMDHENMFWYRQDPGLGLRLIYFSYDVKMKEKGDIPEGYSVSREKKERFSLILESASTNQTSMYLCASSLIPGRQYEQYFGPGTRLTVT.

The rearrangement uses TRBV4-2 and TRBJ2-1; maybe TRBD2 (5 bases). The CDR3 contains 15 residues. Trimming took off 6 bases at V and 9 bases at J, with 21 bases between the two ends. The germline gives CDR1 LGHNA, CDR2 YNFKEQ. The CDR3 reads CASRKEGYGVIEQFF. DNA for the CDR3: TGTGCCAGCAGGAAAGAGGGTTATGGGGTTATTGAGCAGTTCTTC.

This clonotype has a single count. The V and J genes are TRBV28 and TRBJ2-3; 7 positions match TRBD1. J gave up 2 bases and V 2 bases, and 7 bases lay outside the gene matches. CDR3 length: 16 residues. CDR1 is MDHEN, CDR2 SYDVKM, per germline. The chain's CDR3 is CASSLGDSLNTDTQYF. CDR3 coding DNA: TGTGCCAGCAGTTTAGGGGACAGCTTAAACACAGATACGCAGTATTTT.

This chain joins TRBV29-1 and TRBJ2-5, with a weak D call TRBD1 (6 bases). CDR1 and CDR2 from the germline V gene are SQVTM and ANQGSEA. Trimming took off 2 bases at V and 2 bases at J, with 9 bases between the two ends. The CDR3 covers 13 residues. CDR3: CSVERTAQETQYF. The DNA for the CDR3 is TGCAGCGTTGAAAGGACAGCGCAAGAGACCCAGTACTTC.

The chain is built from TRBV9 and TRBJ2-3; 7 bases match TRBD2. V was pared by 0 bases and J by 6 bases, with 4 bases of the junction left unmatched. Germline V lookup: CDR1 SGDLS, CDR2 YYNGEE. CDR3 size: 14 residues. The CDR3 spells CASSVGGREDTQYF. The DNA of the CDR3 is TGTGCCAGCAGCGTAGGCGGGAGAGAGGATACGCAGTATTTT.

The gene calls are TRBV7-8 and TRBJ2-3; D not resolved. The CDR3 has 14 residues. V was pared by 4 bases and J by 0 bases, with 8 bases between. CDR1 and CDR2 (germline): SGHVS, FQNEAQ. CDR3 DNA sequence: TGTGCCAGCAGCTCGGAACTGAGCACAGATACGCAGTATTTT. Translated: CASSSELSTDTQYF.

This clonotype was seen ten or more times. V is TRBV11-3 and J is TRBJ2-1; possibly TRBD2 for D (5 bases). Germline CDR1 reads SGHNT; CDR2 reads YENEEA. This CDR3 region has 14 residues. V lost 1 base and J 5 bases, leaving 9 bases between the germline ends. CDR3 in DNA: TGTGCCAGCAGCTTAGGAGGGAACCACAATGAGCAGTTCTTC. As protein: CASSLGGNHNEQFF. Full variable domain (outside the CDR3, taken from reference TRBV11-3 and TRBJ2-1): EAGVVQSPRYKIIEKKQPVAFWCNPISGHNTLYWYLQNLGQGPELLIRYENEEAVDDSQLPKDRFSAERLKGVDSTLKIQPAELGDSAVYLCASSLGGNHNEQFFGPGTRLTVL.

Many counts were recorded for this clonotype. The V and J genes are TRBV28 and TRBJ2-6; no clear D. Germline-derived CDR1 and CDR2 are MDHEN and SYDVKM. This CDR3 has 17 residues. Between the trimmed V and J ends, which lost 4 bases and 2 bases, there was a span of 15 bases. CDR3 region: CASSSSLDGAGANVLTF. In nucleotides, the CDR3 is TGTGCCAGCAGTTCCTCTCTTGATGGGGCTGGGGCCAACGTCCTGACTTTC.

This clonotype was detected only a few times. The CDR3 DNA follows: TGTGCCATCAGTGAGTCCCCTGGCGCAGCGGACTCCGGAGGGACCCAGTACTTC. It encodes CAISESPGAADSGGTQYF. The V gene is TRBV10-3, the J gene TRBJ2-5; tentative D call: TRBD2 (5 bases). Trimming stripped 0 bases from V and 7 bases from J, with 24 bases between. Germline V gene lookup returns CDR1 ENHRY and CDR2 SYGVKD. CDR3 length equals 18 residues.

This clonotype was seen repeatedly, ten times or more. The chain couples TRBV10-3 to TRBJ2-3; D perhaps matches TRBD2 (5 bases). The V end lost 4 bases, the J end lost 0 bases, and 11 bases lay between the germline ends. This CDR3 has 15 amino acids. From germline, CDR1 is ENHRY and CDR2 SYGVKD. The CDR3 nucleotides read TGTGCCATCAGTGGGGTGCGGACTAGCACAGATACGCAGTATTTT. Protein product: CAISGVRTSTDTQYF.

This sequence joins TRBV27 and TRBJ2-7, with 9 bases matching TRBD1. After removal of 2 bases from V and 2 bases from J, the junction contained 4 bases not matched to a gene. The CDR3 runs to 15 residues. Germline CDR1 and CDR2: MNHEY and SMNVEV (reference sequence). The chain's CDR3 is CASSLKGQGTYEQYF. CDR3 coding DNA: TGTGCCAGCAGTTTAAAGGGACAGGGTACCTACGAGCAGTACTTC.

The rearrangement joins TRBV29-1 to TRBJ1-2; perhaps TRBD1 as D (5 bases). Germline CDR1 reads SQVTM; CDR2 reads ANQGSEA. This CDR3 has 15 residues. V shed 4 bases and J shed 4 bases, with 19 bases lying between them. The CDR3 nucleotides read TGCAGCGTTGTCTCAGGGACTCCCCGTGGCTATGGCTACACCTTC. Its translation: CSVVSGTPRGYGYTF.

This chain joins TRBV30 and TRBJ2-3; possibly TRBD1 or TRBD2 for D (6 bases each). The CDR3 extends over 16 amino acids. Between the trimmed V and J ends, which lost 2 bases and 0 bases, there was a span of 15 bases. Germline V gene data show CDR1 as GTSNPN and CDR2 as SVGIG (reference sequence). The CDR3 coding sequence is TGTGCCTGGAGTAGTTATCGCGGGACAAGCACAGATACGCAGTATTTT. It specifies CAWSSYRGTSTDTQYF.

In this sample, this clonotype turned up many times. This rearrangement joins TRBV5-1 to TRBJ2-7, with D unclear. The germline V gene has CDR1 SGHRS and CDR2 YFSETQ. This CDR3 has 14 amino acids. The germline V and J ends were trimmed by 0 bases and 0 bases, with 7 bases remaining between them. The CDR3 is CASSLDKVSYEQYF. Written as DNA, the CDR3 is TGCGCCAGCAGCTTGGACAAGGTCTCCTACGAGCAGTACTTC. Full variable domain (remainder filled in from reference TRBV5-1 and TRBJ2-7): KAGVTQTPRYLIKTRGQQVTLSCSPISGHRSVSWYQQTPGQGLQFLFEYFSETQRNKGNFPGRFSGRQFSNSRSEMNVSTLELGDSALYLCASSLDKVSYEQYFGPGTRLTVT.

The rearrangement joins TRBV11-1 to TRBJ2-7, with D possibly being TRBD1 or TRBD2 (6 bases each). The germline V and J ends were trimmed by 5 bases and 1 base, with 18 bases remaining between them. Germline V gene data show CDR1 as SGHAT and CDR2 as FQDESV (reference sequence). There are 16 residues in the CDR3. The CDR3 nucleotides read TGTGCCAGCAGCGACACAGACAGGACTACTTCCTACGAGCAGTACTTC. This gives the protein CASSDTDRTTSYEQYF.

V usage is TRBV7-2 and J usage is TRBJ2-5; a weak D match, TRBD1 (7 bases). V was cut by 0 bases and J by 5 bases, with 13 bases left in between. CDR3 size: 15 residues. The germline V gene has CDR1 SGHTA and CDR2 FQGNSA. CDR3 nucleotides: TGTGCCAGCAGCTTAGCCAGGGGGAGCGGGGAGACCCAGTACTTC. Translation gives CASSLARGSGETQYF.

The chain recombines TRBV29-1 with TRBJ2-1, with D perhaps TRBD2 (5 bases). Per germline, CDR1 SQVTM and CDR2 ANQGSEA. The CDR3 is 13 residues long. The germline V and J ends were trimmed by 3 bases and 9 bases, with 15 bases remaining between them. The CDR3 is CSVEAGEIGEQFF. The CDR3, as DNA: TGCAGCGTTGAGGCCGGGGAGATCGGTGAGCAGTTCTTC.

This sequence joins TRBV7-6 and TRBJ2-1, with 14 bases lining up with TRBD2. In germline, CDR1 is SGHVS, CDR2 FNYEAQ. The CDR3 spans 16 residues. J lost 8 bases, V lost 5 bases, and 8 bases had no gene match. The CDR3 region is CASSRLAGGYLDEQFF. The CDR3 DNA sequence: TGTGCCAGCAGCAGACTAGCGGGGGGGTATTTGGATGAGCAGTTCTTC. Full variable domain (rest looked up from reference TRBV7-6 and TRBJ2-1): GAGVSQSPRYKVTKRGQDVALRCDPISGHVSLYWYRQALGQGPEFLTYFNYEAQQDKSGLPNDRFSAERPEGSISTLTIQRTEQRDSAMYRCASSRLAGGYLDEQFFGPGTRLTVL.

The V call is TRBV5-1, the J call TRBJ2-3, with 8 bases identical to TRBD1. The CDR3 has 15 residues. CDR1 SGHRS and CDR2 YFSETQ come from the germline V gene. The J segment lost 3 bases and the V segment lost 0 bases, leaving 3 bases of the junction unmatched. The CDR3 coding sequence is TGCGCCAGCAGCTTGGCACAGGGGGTGACAGATACGCAGTATTTT. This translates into CASSLAQGVTDTQYF.